A single sample gave rise to the 5 T cell receptor beta chains below, sequenced in a study of metastatic and nonmetastatic thyroid tumors. From the PCR reads, TCRdb re-called clones with MiXCR. Of fewer than 40,000 clones listed, over 14% were seen once; the top ten hold under 20%. Nobody among the patients had been given any treatment before thyroid surgery. The sequenced material came from blood. All receptors derive from a male donor with papillary thyroid cancer or a benign thyroid nodule (not recorded which). Some clones in this sample may be carry-over from other donors' samples.

This chain uses TRBV7-2 with TRBJ2-7; D not certain. Looked up from germline, CDR1 is SGHTA and CDR2 is FQGNSA. Between the trimmed V and J ends, which lost 2 bases and 4 bases, there was a span of 15 bases. The CDR3 consists of 15 residues. The CDR3 spells CASSLSPGTVYEQYF. The DNA of the CDR3 is TGTGCCAGCAGCTTATCCCCCGGTACAGTTTACGAGCAGTACTTC.

This clone was picked up many times. The gene calls are TRBV7-8 and TRBJ2-5, with a weak D call TRBD2 (5 bases). From germline, CDR1 is SGHVS and CDR2 FQNEAQ. The CDR3 spans 13 residues. Deletions cut 0 bases from V and 5 bases from J, with 7 bases between. CDR3 in amino acids: CASSLAPGETQYF. The CDR3 DNA is TGTGCCAGCAGCTTAGCCCCGGGGGAGACCCAGTACTTC.

In this sample, this clone turned up many times. The rearrangement joins TRBV6-6 to TRBJ2-7, with D perhaps TRBD2 (6 bases). The CDR3 is 17 amino acids. In germline, CDR1 is MNHNY, CDR2 SVGAGI (reference sequence). With 3 bases removed from V and 6 bases from J, the gap between germline ends came to 24 bases. In nucleotides, the CDR3 is TGTGCCAGCAGTTATTTAGTCTCCAGCGGGCCGAGGGTCGAGCAGTACTTC. Its protein product is CASSYLVSSGPRVEQYF.

This clone was seen at least ten times. The chain employs TRBV19 and TRBJ1-3, with D uncertain. CDR1 LNHDA and CDR2 SQIVND come from the germline V gene (reference sequence). V lost 0 bases, J lost 0 bases, and 6 bases lay in between. This CDR3 contains 15 residues. In DNA form, the CDR3 reads TGTGCCAGTAGTATAGAACCCGACTCTGGAAACACCATATATTTT. It translates to CASSIEPDSGNTIYF. The variable domain in full, completed from reference TRBV19 and TRBJ1-3, reads DGGITQSPKYLFRKEGQNVTLSCEQNLNHDAMYWYRQDPGQGLRLIYYSQIVNDFQKGDIAEGYSVSREKKESFPLTVTSAQKNPTAFYLCASSIEPDSGNTIYFGEGSWLTVV.

This clone has ten or more counts. This chain joins TRBV7-3 and TRBJ2-3; the match to TRBD2 covers 14 bases. Per germline, CDR1 SGHTA and CDR2 FQGTGA. V shed 6 bases and J 1 base; nucleotides not matched to a gene: 6. The CDR3 has 17 residues. The CDR3 here is CASSRLAGGPGTDTQYF. The CDR3 DNA reads as TGTGCCAGCAGTAGACTAGCGGGAGGGCCCGGCACAGATACGCAGTATTTT. The variable domain in full, with the rest retrieved from reference TRBV7-3 and TRBJ2-3, is GAGVSQTPSNKVTEKGKYVELRCDPISGHTALYWYRQSLGQGPEFLIYFQGTGAADDSGLPNDRFFAVRPEGSVSTLKIQRTERGDSAVYLCASSRLAGGPGTDTQYFGPGTRLTVL.